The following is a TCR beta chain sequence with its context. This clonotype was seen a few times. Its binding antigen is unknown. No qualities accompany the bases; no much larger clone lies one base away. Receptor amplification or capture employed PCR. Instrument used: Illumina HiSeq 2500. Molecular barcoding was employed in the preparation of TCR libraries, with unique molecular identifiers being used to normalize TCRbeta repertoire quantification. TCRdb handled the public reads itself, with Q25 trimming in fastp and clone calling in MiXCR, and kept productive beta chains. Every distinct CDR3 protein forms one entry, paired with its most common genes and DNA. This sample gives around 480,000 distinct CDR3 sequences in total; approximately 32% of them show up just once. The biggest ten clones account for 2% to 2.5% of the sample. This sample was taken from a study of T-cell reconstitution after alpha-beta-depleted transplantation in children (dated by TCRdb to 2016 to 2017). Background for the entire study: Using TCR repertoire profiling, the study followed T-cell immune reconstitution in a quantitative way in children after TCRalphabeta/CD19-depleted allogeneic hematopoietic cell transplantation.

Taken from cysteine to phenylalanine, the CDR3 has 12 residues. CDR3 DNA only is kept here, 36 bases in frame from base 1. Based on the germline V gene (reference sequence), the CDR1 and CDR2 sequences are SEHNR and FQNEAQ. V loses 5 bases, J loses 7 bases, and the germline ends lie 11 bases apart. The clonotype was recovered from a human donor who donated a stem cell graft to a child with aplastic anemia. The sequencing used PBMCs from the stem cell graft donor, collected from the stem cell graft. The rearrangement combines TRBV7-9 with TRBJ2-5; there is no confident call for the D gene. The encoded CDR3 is CASSPATPTQYF. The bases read TGTGCCAGCAGCCCAGCGACCCCGACCCAGTACTTC.